The sequence of this T cell receptor (beta chain) was determined in a study of T-cell reconstitution after alpha-beta-depleted transplantation in children. Researchers prepared the TCRbeta library using unique molecular identifiers, the study reports. TCRdb re-called the PCR reads through MiXCR, storing one row per CDR3 protein. The sample holds under 400,000 distinct CDR3 sequences; about a quarter are singletons and the top ten take 10% to 11%. Losses at the gene ends were 3 bases for V and 4 bases for J; bases not matched to a gene: 1. Germline V lookup: CDR1 LGHDT, CDR2 YNNKEL (reference sequence). The CDR3 length is 14 residues.

The chain is built from TRBV3-1 and TRBJ2-1; TRBD2 agrees at 9 bases. The sample in question was PBMCs, mostly from graft donor cells, obtained 180 days after TCRalphabeta/CD19-depleted stem cell transplant. The clonotype originates from a male patient younger than 18 who had a stem cell transplant for acute lymphoblastic leukemia, so the T cells may come from the graft donor. CDR3 sequence: CASSHLAGYNEQFF. The CDR3 DNA reads TGTGCCAGCAGCCATCTAGCGGGGTACAATGAGCAGTTCTTC.